The 15 T cell receptor beta chains below come from one sample, sequenced in a study of cytomegalovirus exposure and HLA in healthy donors. The PCR was carried out with 60 Vbeta primers and 13 Jbeta primers. Produced via immunoSEQ multiplex PCR; TCRdb's table is partial and in-frame only. This table has approximately 120,000 clones, roughly four fifths appearing once. The sample consisted of PBMCs. Every receptor here comes from a woman aged 45-65 years in good health and CMV-seropositive.

The rearrangement links TRBV6-4 to TRBJ2-1, with 12 bases identical to TRBD2. CDR3 size: 15 residues. Germline V gives CDR1 MRHNA, CDR2 SNTAGT. The junction had 6 bases not matched to a gene; V was cut back by 4 bases and J by 8 bases. The CDR3 nucleotides read TGTGCCAGCAGTGCCTCTAGCGGGGGGGCCCATGAGCAGTTCTTC. Amino acids: CASSASSGGAHEQFF.

The CDR3 protein is CASRGYKDRDYGYTF. CDR3 DNA: TGTGCCAGCAGGGGATACAAGGACAGGGACTATGGCTACACCTTC. The chain couples TRBV2 to TRBJ1-2, with 8 bases lining up with TRBD1. CDR1 is SNHLY and CDR2 is FYNNEI in the germline V gene. This CDR3 has 15 residues. Germline trimming cut 6 bases from V and 3 bases from J; bases unmatched to any gene: 9.

This clone appeared a few times. This chain links TRBV7-3 with TRBJ2-1; D unclear. The germline V gene has CDR1 SGHTA and CDR2 FQGTGA. This CDR3 contains 13 residues. V lost 5 bases and J 9 bases, leaving 14 bases between the germline ends. CDR3 residues: CASSPSSFGEQFF. The DNA of the CDR3 is TGTGCCAGCAGCCCCTCCTCATTCGGTGAGCAGTTCTTC.

The chain employs TRBV9 and TRBJ1-4; 9 bases agree with TRBD1. V shed 0 bases, J shed 13 bases, and the junction held 10 bases outside the gene matches. The CDR3 is made up of 15 amino acids. CDR1 SGDLS and CDR2 YYNGEE come from the germline V gene. As DNA, the CDR3 is TGTGCCAGCAGCGTAGGGGACAGGGCCTTAAGCATACTGTTTTTT. As protein: CASSVGDRALSILFF.

This clone was counted between two and nine times. The chain combines TRBV7-9 with TRBJ1-3; the match to TRBD1 covers 8 bases. V lost 1 base and J lost 2; bases outside the gene matches: 4. The length of the CDR3 is 16 residues. The germline gives CDR1 SEHNR, CDR2 FQNEAQ (reference sequence). As DNA, the CDR3 is TGTGCCAGCAGCTTAGTGTCAGGGGGCACTGGAAACACCATATATTTT. The encoded protein is CASSLVSGGTGNTIYF.

The chain is built from TRBV7-9 and TRBJ2-7; a possible D gene is TRBD2 (6 bases). The CDR3 length is 11 residues. The V and J ends lost 5 bases and 7 bases respectively, with 9 bases between them. Germline V gene lookup returns CDR1 SEHNR and CDR2 FQNEAQ (reference sequence). Written as DNA, the CDR3 is TGTGCCAGCAGCGGGGGGTTGGAGCAGTACTTC. Encoded protein: CASSGGLEQYF.

This chain links TRBV28 with TRBJ1-2; TRBD1 aligns across 8 bases. The J segment lost 3 bases and the V segment lost 5 bases, leaving 11 bases of the junction unmatched. This CDR3 has 16 amino acids. The V gene's germline CDR1 is MDHEN and CDR2 SYDVKM. This CDR3 reads CASSTSPDRGHYGYTF. The CDR3 DNA reads TGTGCCAGCAGTACCTCGCCCGACAGGGGTCACTATGGCTACACCTTC.

V and J are TRBV4-1 and TRBJ1-2; the D gene is possibly TRBD1 (5 bases). The CDR3 spans 15 residues. Germline CDR1 reads MGHRA; CDR2 reads YSYEKL. V was trimmed by 1 base and J by 0 bases, leaving 9 bases between them. The CDR3 nucleotides read TGCGCCAGCAGCCAAGCGACAGCCCCTAACTATGGCTACACCTTC. Translating gives CASSQATAPNYGYTF.

The rearrangement links TRBV6-5 to TRBJ2-6; D gene uncertain. CDR3 size: 16 residues. Germline-derived CDR1 and CDR2 are MNHEY and SVGAGI. V was cut by 2 bases and J by 0 bases, with 8 bases left in between. CDR3 DNA sequence: TGTGCCAGCAGTTACAACAGCTACTCTGGGGCCAACGTCCTGACTTTC. Translating it yields CASSYNSYSGANVLTF.

The genes are TRBV7-2 and TRBJ1-3, with D unclear. Germline V gene data show CDR1 as SGHTA and CDR2 as FQGNSA. There are 17 residues in the CDR3. V gave up 4 bases and J gave up 0 bases, with 16 bases separating them. The CDR3 loop reads CASSSGGRILSGNTIYF. DNA of the CDR3: TGTGCCAGCAGCTCAGGAGGGCGGATCCTCTCTGGAAACACCATATATTTT.

The V gene is TRBV9, the J gene TRBJ2-7, with D tentatively TRBD1 (7 bases). The germline gives CDR1 SGDLS, CDR2 YYNGEE. Trimming pared 7 bases from V and 3 bases from J, leaving 17 bases between. The CDR3 runs to 14 residues. The CDR3 here is CASGGIGTDYEQYF. DNA for the CDR3: TGTGCCAGCGGGGGGATTGGGACAGACTACGAGCAGTACTTC.

The chain recombines TRBV11-2 with TRBJ1-1, with TRBD1 as a possible D gene (5 bases). Germline assignment: CDR1 SGHAT and CDR2 FQNNGV. The CDR3 is 15 amino acids. Trimming took 5 bases from V and 6 from J, leaving 19 bases between them. CDR3 in amino acids: CASSQLKGKWSEAFF. CDR3 DNA sequence: TGTGCCAGCAGCCAGTTGAAGGGGAAGTGGTCTGAAGCTTTCTTT.

V is TRBV4-1 and J is TRBJ2-3; TRBD2 might be the D (6 bases). V shed 1 base and J shed 0 bases, with 8 bases lying between them. CDR1 and CDR2 from the germline V gene are MGHRA and YSYEKL. There are 15 residues in the CDR3. CDR3 in DNA: TGCGCCAGCAGCCAAGCACGGGGGAGCACAGATACGCAGTATTTT. It encodes CASSQARGSTDTQYF.

This clone was counted only a few times. This chain connects TRBV5-6 to TRBJ1-2; D gene uncertain. V was trimmed by 3 bases and J by 6 bases, leaving 9 bases between them. This CDR3 spans 12 amino acids. Germline CDR1 reads SGHDT; CDR2 reads YYEEEE. The CDR3 nucleotides are TGTGCCAGCAGCTGGGTTGAGGATGGCTACACCTTC. This encodes CASSWVEDGYTF.

Written as DNA, the CDR3 is TGTGCCAGCAGCTTTGGACTCCCAGGCACAGATACGCAGTATTTT. It codes for CASSFGLPGTDTQYF. The chain carries TRBV7-9 and TRBJ2-3; TRBD2 is a possible D gene (5 bases). Germline CDR1 SEHNR, CDR2 FQNEAQ (reference sequence). V lost 3 bases, J lost 1 base, and 11 bases lay in between. There are 15 residues in the CDR3.